The source of this TCR beta chain is a study of OX40 agonist ivuxolimab in advanced cancers. Overall study context: Given to patients was ivuxolimab, an agonistic anti-OX40 (CD134) antibody. Overall study findings and caveats: Within 6 weeks, CD4+ and CD8+ blood T cells expanded clonally at 0.1 to 3.0 mg/kg. Partial responders receiving 0.1-3.0 mg/kg showed among the lowest clonal expansion. It was also the case that some nonresponders had low normalized T-cell clonal expansion.

Repertoires were generated with immunoSEQ multiplex PCR, while TCRdb's copy carries only in-frame clones and drops some. The sample holds nearly 70,000 clones, approximately 90% seen once. The germline gives CDR1 MNHEY, CDR2 SVGAGI. Trimming removed 6 bases at V and 6 bases at J, with 17 bases between. The CDR3 runs 14 residues. Concerning this clone: Its specificity is not known.

Specimen: CD4+ or CD8+ T cells sorted from blood, collected in a trial of the OX40 agonist ivuxolimab. The chain uses TRBV6-5 and TRBJ1-2, with a weak D call TRBD1 (5 bases). The receptor's source is an adult with an advanced solid tumor such as melanoma, head and neck, liver or kidney cancer. CDR3 amino acids: CASRAGTQRDGYTF. CDR3 DNA: TGTGCCAGCAGGGCCGGGACGCAAAGGGATGGCTACACCTTC.